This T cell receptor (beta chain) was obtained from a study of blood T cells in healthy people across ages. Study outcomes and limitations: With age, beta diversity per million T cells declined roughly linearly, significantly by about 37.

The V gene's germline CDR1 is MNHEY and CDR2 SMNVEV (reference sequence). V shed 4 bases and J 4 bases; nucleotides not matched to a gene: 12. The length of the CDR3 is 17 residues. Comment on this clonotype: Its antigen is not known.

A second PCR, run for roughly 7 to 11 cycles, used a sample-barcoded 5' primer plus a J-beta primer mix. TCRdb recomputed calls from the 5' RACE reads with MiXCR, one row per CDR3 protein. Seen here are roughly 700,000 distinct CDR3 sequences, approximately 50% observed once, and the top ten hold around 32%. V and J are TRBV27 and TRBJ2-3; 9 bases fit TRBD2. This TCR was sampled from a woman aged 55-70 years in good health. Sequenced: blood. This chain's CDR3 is CASSWGFAGGPSDTQYF. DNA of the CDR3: TGTGCCAGCAGTTGGGGTTTCGCGGGAGGGCCCTCAGATACGCAGTATTTT.